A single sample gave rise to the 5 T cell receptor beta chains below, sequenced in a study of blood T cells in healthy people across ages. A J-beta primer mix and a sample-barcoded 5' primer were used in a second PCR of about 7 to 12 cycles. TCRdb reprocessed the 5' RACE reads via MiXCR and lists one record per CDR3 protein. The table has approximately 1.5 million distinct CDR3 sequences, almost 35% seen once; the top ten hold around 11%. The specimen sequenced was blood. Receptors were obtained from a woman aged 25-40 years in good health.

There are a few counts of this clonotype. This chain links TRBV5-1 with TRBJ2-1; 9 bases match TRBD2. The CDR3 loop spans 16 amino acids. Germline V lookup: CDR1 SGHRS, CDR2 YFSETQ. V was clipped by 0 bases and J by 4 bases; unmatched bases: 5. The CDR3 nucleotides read TGCGCCAGCAGCTTGGGGAGCGGGGGGATATACAATGAGCAGTTCTTC. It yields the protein CASSLGSGGIYNEQFF.

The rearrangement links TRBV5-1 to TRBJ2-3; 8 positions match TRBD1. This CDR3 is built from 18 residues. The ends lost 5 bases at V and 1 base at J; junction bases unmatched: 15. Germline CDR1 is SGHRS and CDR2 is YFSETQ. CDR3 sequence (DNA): TGCGCCAGCAGACAGACCGGAGGGGACAGGTCTCGCACAGATACGCAGTATTTT. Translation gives CASRQTGGDRSRTDTQYF.

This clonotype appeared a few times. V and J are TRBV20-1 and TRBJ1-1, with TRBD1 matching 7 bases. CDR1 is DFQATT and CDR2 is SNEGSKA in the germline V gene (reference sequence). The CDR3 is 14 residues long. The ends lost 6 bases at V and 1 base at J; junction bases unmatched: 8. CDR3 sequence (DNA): TGCAGTGCCTCGCTCCACAGGGGGAACACTGAAGCTTTCTTT. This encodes CSASLHRGNTEAFF.

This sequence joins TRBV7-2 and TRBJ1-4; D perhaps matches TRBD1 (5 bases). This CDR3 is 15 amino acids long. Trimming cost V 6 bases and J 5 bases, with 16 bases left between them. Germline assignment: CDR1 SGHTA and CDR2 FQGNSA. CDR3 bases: TGTGCCAGCAGGCGCACGGGACCGCTAAATGAAAAACTGTTTTTT. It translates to CASRRTGPLNEKLFF.

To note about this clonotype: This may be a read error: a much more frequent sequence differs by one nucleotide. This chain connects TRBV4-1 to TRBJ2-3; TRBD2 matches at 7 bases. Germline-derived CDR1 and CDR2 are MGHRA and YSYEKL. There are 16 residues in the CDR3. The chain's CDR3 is CASSQDPSGSTDKQYF. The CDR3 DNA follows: TGCGCCAGCAGCCAGGACCCTAGCGGCAGCACAGATAAGCAGTATTTT.